This T cell receptor (beta chain) was obtained from a study of T cell clusters in autoimmune cytopenias. This clonotype shows up as large (0.1 to 1%) by frequency. Its target is unknown. Per germline, CDR1 KGHSH and CDR2 LQKENI. There are 16 residues in the CDR3. Broader study findings: TRB repertoire shifts in secondary cytopenia and chronic lymphocytic leukemia mostly reflected lymphoma, not autoimmunity.

Multiplex touch-down PCR amplified TRB using TRB-A and TRB-B pools in one tube. TCRdb reanalyzed the multiplex PCR reads and collapses them to one entry per CDR3 protein, without DNA. The table for this sample gives around 600 distinct CDR3 sequences. TRB amplification used approximately 250 ng of peripheral blood genomic DNA. The clonotype originates from a human donor with an autoimmune cytopenia or autoimmune hepatitis (not recorded which). The chain recombines TRBV18 with TRBJ1-3. Source material: peripheral blood. CDR3 protein: CASSPLTSPSGNTIYF.